This TCR beta chain was identified in a study of blood T cells in healthy people across ages. Using a J-beta primer mix together with a sample-barcoded 5' primer, a second PCR was run for about 6 to 11 cycles. Tagging of each cDNA molecule was performed by a template-switch adaptor with 12 random nucleotides. TCRdb recomputed calls from the 5' RACE reads with MiXCR, one row per CDR3 protein. In the table there are roughly 500,000 distinct CDR3 sequences, 24% of which are singletons. Germline V gene lookup returns CDR1 SGDLS and CDR2 YYNGEE. This CDR3 is built from 14 residues. V lost 3 bases and J 7 bases, leaving 15 bases between the germline ends. A few counts support this clonotype. This sample also belongs to another study, concerning T cells of mothers and their children.

The sequence came from a boy younger than 18 in good health. The material sequenced was blood. The chain has TRBV9 and TRBJ2-3; D uncertain. The CDR3, as DNA: TGTGCCAGCAGCGGACGCGGCCTGTCGAATACGCAGTATTTT. The encoded protein is CASSGRGLSNTQYF.